This TCR beta chain was found in a study of CXCR3-negative and CXCR3-positive naive CD8 T cells. In preparing the TRB cDNA libraries, 5' RACE with UMI labels was used. TCRdb reprocessed the 5' RACE reads, with one entry per CDR3 protein and no DNA. The specimen's table records roughly 45,000 distinct CDR3 sequences. The germline gives CDR1 MNHEY, CDR2 SMNVEV (reference sequence). The CDR3 loop spans 14 amino acids. The rearrangement joins TRBV27 to TRBJ1-2; the D call of TRBD1 rests on TCRdb alone, since no DNA is present to check it. The clonotype originates from a human donor in good health. Some clones in this sample may be carry-over from other donors' samples. Input material: naive CXCR3- CD8+ T cells from blood. Subset in this sample: CD45RO-CCR7+CD27+CD95- naive CD8+ T cells lacking CXCR3 (TNR3-). CDR3 region: CASSLAGHPYGYTF.